This TCR beta chain was documented in a study of shared clonotypes between healthy human individuals. Study results and limitations: Donor clonotype sharing was expected to depend on sequencing depth.

Points on this clone: Its target is unknown.

Deep was the level used in running the assay. Every immunoSEQ plate was one replicate of a subset's evenly spread DNA. This table comes from immunoSEQ multiplex PCR, and its TCRdb copy is limited to in-frame clones, with some not included. This table holds a few hundred thousand clones, around 86% found once. CD8 memory was a combination that joined CD45RO+ cells with CCR7-negative CD45RA+ TemRA cells. Per germline, CDR1 SGHVS and CDR2 FNYEAQ. CDR3 length: 15 amino acids. V lost 5 bases and J 9 bases, leaving 23 bases between the germline ends. Sequenced: memory CD8+ T cells sorted from blood. Described subset: CD45RO+ cells pooled with CCR7-negative TemRA cells. This chain connects TRBV7-6 to TRBJ2-7; weak D call: TRBD2 (5 bases). The TCR comes from a man aged 18 to 29 in good health. The CDR3 spells CASSTPLGGQAGQYF. The CDR3 DNA sequence: TGTGCCAGCAGCACCCCCCTCGGCGGGCAGGCGGGGCAGTACTTC.